A selection of T cell receptor beta chains follows, all from one sample in a study of blood T cell repertoires in COVID-19. Method: immunoSEQ multiplex PCR; TCRdb's copy keeps in-frame clones and lacks some. Here the sample spans about 130,000 clones, about 92% being singletons. The sample taken for sequencing was peripheral blood. The receptors were sampled from a middle-aged man with active COVID-19. Each CDR3 is given with its conserved first and last residue. The D gene is left open where the match is weak. Clone size, where shown, is once, few, many, or a class for clones that have expanded.

D	size	V	J	CDR3	DNA
NA	NA	TRBV19	TRBJ1-2	CASSWRERRTKGGYGYTF	TGTGCCAGTAGCTGGCGGGAGCGCCGCACGAAAGGGGGCTATGGCTACACCTTC
NA	few	TRBV6-5	TRBJ1-2	CATWRGGVYYGYTF	TGTGCGACGTGGAGGGGAGGGGTGTACTATGGCTACACCTTC
NA	NA	TRBV5-6	TRBJ1-2	CASSPRRQQLNYGYTF	TGTGCCAGCAGCCCCCGGCGGCAGCAACTAAACTATGGCTACACCTTC
NA	NA	TRBV13	TRBJ1-1	CASSPRGGAGTEAFF	TGTGCCAGCAGCCCCCGGGGAGGGGCTGGCACTGAAGCTTTCTTT
TRBD2	NA	TRBV4-1	TRBJ2-5	CASSQGGRTSGRLIETQYF	TGCGCCAGCAGCCAAGGCGGGCGAACGAGCGGGAGACTAATAGAGACCCAGTACTTC
TRBD1	NA	TRBV5-1	TRBJ2-7	CASSRGQSSYEQYF	TGCGCCAGCAGCAGGGGACAGAGCTCCTACGAGCAGTACTTC
TRBD1	NA	TRBV5-1	TRBJ1-1	CASSPGTGTMNTEAFF	TGCGCCAGCAGCCCGGGGACAGGGACTATGAACACTGAAGCTTTCTTT
TRBD2	NA	TRBV29-1	TRBJ2-3	CSVVLAGARTDTQYF	TGCAGCGTTGTACTAGCGGGGGCCCGTACAGATACGCAGTATTTT
TRBD1	once	TRBV7-8	TRBJ1-1	CASSGRQGAPGTEAFF	TGTGCCAGCAGCGGTCGGCAGGGGGCGCCGGGCACTGAAGCTTTCTTT
NA	NA	TRBV19	TRBJ1-2	CASSIGEGRADGYTF	TGTGCCAGTAGTATTGGGGAGGGGCGCGCGGATGGCTACACCTTC
NA	NA	TRBV11-2	TRBJ2-5	CASSLSGEAQYF	TGTGCCAGCAGCTTATCCGGGGAGGCCCAGTACTTC
NA	NA	TRBV11-2	TRBJ1-1	CASSFRQKAEAFF	TGTGCCAGCAGCTTCCGACAGAAGGCTGAAGCTTTCTTT
TRBD1	few	TRBV27	TRBJ1-2	CASSLLPPEPGQGNYGYTF	TGTGCCAGCAGTTTATTACCCCCGGAACCCGGACAGGGGAACTATGGCTACACCTTC
NA	NA	TRBV7-9	TRBJ2-7	CASSLPSTYEQYF	TGTGCCAGCAGCTTACCGAGTACCTACGAGCAGTACTTC
TRBD1	NA	TRBV24-1	TRBJ2-3	CATSDQGTGKDTQYF	TGTGCCACCAGTGACCAAGGGACAGGGAAAGATACGCAGTATTTT
NA	NA	TRBV7-9	TRBJ1-4	CASSPIKEKLFF	TGTGCCAGCAGCCCTATAAAGGAAAAACTGTTTTTT
NA	once	TRBV25-1	TRBJ2-3	CASGLGPTRGDTQYF	TGTGCCAGCGGGCTTGGGCCAACCCGGGGGGATACGCAGTATTTT
TRBD1	NA	TRBV6-5	TRBJ1-2	CASSGQVVNYGYTF	TGTGCCAGCTCCGGACAGGTCGTTAACTATGGCTACACCTTC
TRBD1	NA	TRBV18	TRBJ2-7	CASSPSRGREIHEQYF	TGTGCCAGCTCACCATCCAGGGGGCGCGAGATCCACGAGCAGTACTTC
TRBD2	NA	TRBV5-4	TRBJ2-5	CASSSSSGGGQETQYF	TGTGCCAGCAGCTCTTCTAGCGGGGGGGGACAAGAGACCCAGTACTTC
TRBD1	NA	TRBV7-3	TRBJ2-2	CASSLGVTGNSGELFF	TGTGCCAGCAGCTTAGGGGTGACAGGGAATTCCGGGGAGCTGTTTTTT
TRBD1	NA	TRBV5-1	TRBJ1-2	CASSSGTGLEYTF	TGCGCCAGCAGCTCGGGGACAGGGCTGGAGTACACCTTC
TRBD2	NA	TRBV19	TRBJ2-3	CASSIFGLAGASPTDTQYF	TGTGCCAGTAGTATTTTTGGACTAGCGGGAGCTAGCCCCACAGATACGCAGTATTTT
NA	once	TRBV6-5	TRBJ2-5	CASSYGGAWVGETQYF	TGTGCCAGCAGTTACGGGGGGGCCTGGGTTGGAGAGACCCAGTACTTC
TRBD1	NA	TRBV5-4	TRBJ1-1	CASSLVPGQGSTEAFF	TGTGCCAGCAGCTTGGTCCCTGGACAGGGTAGCACTGAAGCTTTCTTT
TRBD1	NA	TRBV28	TRBJ1-5	CASSLWRGQRSNQPQHF	TGTGCCAGCAGTTTATGGAGGGGGCAAAGGAGCAATCAGCCCCAGCATTTT
NA	NA	TRBV15	TRBJ1-1	CATSRDYLLNTEAFF	TGTGCCACCAGCAGAGATTATCTATTGAACACTGAAGCTTTCTTT
TRBD2	NA	TRBV13	TRBJ2-7	CASSLYGGAYEQYF	TGTGCCAGCAGCTTATACGGGGGGGCCTACGAGCAGTACTTC
TRBD1	NA	TRBV6-1	TRBJ2-3	CASSEWDSPGDTQYF	TGTGCCAGCAGTGAATGGGACAGCCCAGGGGATACGCAGTATTTT
TRBD2	NA	TRBV7-2	TRBJ2-3	CASSLASGATGTQYF	TGTGCCAGCAGCTTAGCTAGCGGGGCTACGGGTACGCAGTATTTT
NA	once	TRBV6-5	TRBJ1-2	CASSYSVGGYGYTF	TGTGCCAGCAGTTACTCGGTCGGGGGCTATGGCTACACCTTC
NA	NA	TRBV10-2	TRBJ2-2	CASSEAGATGELFF	TGCGCCAGCAGCGAAGCAGGGGCCACCGGGGAGCTGTTTTTT
NA	NA	TRBV11-2	TRBJ2-1	CASSLVEEQFF	TGTGCCAGCAGCTTAGTGGAGGAGCAGTTCTTC
NA	NA	TRBV6-6	TRBJ2-2	CASSRETGRNTGELFF	TGTGCCAGCAGTCGAGAGACAGGAAGGAACACCGGGGAGCTGTTTTTT
NA	NA	TRBV7-3	TRBJ2-1	CASSPKPNSYNEQFF	TGTGCCAGCAGCCCCAAACCTAACTCCTACAATGAGCAGTTCTTC
TRBD1	NA	TRBV6-4	TRBJ2-1	CASRDKTGGTPYNEQFF	TGTGCCAGCAGGGATAAGACAGGGGGCACTCCCTACAATGAGCAGTTCTTC
NA	NA	TRBV2	TRBJ1-1	CASRTFEAFF	TGTGCCAGTAGGACATTTGAAGCTTTCTTT
TRBD1	NA	TRBV29-1	TRBJ1-2	CSVEGQGWDYGYTF	TGCAGCGTTGAGGGACAGGGCTGGGACTATGGCTACACCTTC
TRBD2	NA	TRBV5-1	TRBJ2-5	CASSPTAGGSETQYF	TGCGCCAGCAGCCCGACAGCCGGGGGGTCGGAGACCCAGTACTTC
TRBD1	NA	TRBV24-1	TRBJ2-3	CATSDTDRGLNTQYF	TGTGCCACCAGTGACACGGACAGGGGGCTTAATACGCAGTATTTT
NA	NA	TRBV5-1	TRBJ2-7	CASSLETSSAYEQYF	TGCGCCAGCAGCTTAGAAACTAGCTCAGCCTACGAGCAGTACTTC
TRBD1	NA	TRBV14	TRBJ1-2	CASSLSGQGARNGYTF	TGTGCCAGCAGCCTATCGGGACAGGGGGCAAGAAATGGCTACACCTTC
NA	NA	TRBV6-5	TRBJ1-4	CASSLLAGTMFF	TGTGCCAGCAGTCTACTTGCCGGGACTATGTTTTTT
NA	NA	TRBV2	TRBJ1-6	CASSFQGENSPLHF	TGTGCCAGCAGTTTTCAGGGCGAGAATTCACCCCTCCACTTT
NA	few	TRBV6-1	TRBJ1-4	CASSEAGIQREKLFF	TGTGCCAGCAGTGAAGCAGGAATTCAGAGGGAAAAACTGTTTTTT
NA	NA	TRBV29-1	TRBJ1-1	CSVCGNSRYTEAFF	TGCAGCGTTTGCGGGAATAGTCGGTACACTGAAGCTTTCTTT
NA	NA	TRBV15	TRBJ1-4	CATQEGNEKLFF	TGTGCCACCCAGGAGGGGAATGAAAAACTGTTTTTT
NA	NA	TRBV24-1	TRBJ2-1	CATSAGQGASGGSYNEQFF	TGTGCCACCAGTGCCGGACAGGGGGCTAGCGGGGGCTCCTACAATGAGCAGTTCTTC
TRBD1	NA	TRBV19	TRBJ2-1	CASSIVRQGGMNEQFF	TGTGCCAGTAGTATAGTTCGACAGGGGGGGATGAATGAGCAGTTCTTC
NA	NA	TRBV9	TRBJ1-5	CASSVSLDQPQHF	TGTGCCAGCAGCGTATCATTAGATCAGCCCCAGCATTTT
NA	NA	TRBV6-5	TRBJ1-4	CASIGPSNNEKLFF	TGTGCCAGCATCGGTCCGTCAAACAATGAAAAACTGTTTTTT
NA	NA	TRBV20-1	TRBJ1-5	CSVSLGGNQPQHF	TGCAGTGTTAGTCTAGGAGGAAATCAGCCCCAGCATTTT